This TCR beta chain was found in a study of siplizumab effects on memory and regulatory T cells. Findings and limits, study-wide: Siplizumab conditions gave an average of approximately 70% Treg-derived mappable alloreactive CD4+ clones, versus less than 35% for controls.

This clone was seen only a few times. The antigen remains undetermined. Every sample had roughly 93,000 of its TCR templates assayed. Clones were read by immunoSEQ multiplex PCR, and TCRdb kept only the in-frame ones, dropping some. The sample lists some 62,000 clones, roughly 85% occurring once. The TCR sequence derives from a human donor in good health. Source material: memory CD4+ T cells sorted from blood.

The CDR3 bases are TGTGCCAGCAGGGACACGCGTGGATTTTACGTCCAGCCCCAGCATTTT. This gives the protein CASRDTRGFYVQPQHF. V and J are TRBV2 and TRBJ1-5, with D possibly being TRBD1 (5 bases). Germline values: CDR1 SNHLY, CDR2 FYNNEI. Trimming cost V 6 bases and J 7 bases, with 22 bases left between them. The CDR3 spans 16 residues.